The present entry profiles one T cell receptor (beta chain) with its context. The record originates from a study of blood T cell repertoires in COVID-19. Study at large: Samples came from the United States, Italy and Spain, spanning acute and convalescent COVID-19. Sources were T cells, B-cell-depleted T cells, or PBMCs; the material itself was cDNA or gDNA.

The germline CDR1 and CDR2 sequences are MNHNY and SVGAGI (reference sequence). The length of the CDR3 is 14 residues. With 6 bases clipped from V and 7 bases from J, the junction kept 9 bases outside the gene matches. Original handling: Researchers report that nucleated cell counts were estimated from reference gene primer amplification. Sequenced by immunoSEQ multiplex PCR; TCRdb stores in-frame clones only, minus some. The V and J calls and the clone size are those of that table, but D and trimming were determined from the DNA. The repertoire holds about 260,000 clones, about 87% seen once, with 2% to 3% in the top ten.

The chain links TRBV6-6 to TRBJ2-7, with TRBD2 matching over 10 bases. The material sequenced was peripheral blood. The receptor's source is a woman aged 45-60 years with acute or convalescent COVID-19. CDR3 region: CASRLAGGVWEQYF. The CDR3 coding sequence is TGTGCCAGCAGATTAGCGGGAGGCGTCTGGGAGCAGTACTTC.